This T cell receptor beta chain was obtained from a study of graft-versus-host responses after intestinal transplantation. In the study overall: Each of the recipients got a multivisceral, liver-intestinal, or isolated intestinal transplant. Recipients uniformly received anti-thymocyte globulin induction, followed by tacrolimus and steroids for about 3 years.

The study's findings and limits: Present in recipient marrow, GvH clones included some that appeared first in ileum or blood.

The assay was immunoSEQ multiplex PCR, and TCRdb's table has in-frame clones only and misses some. The sample holds a few thousand clones, roughly three quarters seen once. From the graft tissue, intraepithelial and lamina propria lymphocytes were released through processing. Trimming removed 1 base from V and 2 bases from J, with 8 bases in between. The CDR3 totals 14 residues. Germline values: CDR1 SGDLS, CDR2 YYNGEE. On this clone itself: Antigen unknown.

The receptor was isolated from a human patient who received an intestinal transplant, so some T cells may come from the graft donor. Sequenced material: ileum tissue, taken approximately 310 days after intestinal transplant. V is TRBV9 and J is TRBJ2-3; D is unresolved. The CDR3 DNA sequence: TGTGCCAGCAGCGTAAATCTGGTCACAGATACGCAGTATTTT. Protein sequence: CASSVNLVTDTQYF.